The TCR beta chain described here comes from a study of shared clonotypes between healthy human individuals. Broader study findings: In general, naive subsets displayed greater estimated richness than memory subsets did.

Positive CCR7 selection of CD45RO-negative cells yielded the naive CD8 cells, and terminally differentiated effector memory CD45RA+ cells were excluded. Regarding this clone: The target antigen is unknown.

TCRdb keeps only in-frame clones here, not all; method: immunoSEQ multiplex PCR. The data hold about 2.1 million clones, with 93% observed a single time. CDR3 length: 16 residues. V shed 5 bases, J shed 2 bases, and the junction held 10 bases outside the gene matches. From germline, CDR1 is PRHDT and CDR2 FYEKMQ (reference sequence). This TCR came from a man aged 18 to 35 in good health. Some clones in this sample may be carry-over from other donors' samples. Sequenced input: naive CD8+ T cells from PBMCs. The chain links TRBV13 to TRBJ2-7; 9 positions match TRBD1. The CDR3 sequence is CASSLRPGQGAYEQYF. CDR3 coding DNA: TGTGCCAGCAGCCTCCGGCCGGGACAGGGTGCCTACGAGCAGTACTTC.